This is a list of T cell receptor beta chains from one sample in a study of T-cell memory formation after mild COVID-19. TCRdb redid the calling of the 5' RACE reads with MiXCR, one entry per CDR3 protein. This repertoire shows under 650,000 distinct CDR3 sequences, over 15% found once; its top ten account for more than 10%. The sequencing input was PBMCs or a T cell subset sorted from them (not recorded which). The source of these receptors is an adult woman who had mild COVID-19 (a few samples of this study predate the infection). Cell type and time point are not known. Both conserved end residues are part of each CDR3. D genes are given only for firm matches. Part of the rows lack a size; the others show once, few, many or a class for expanded clones.

TRBV30	few	TRBJ1-1	TRBD1	TGTGCCCGGAGAGAAGGACAGGTGAACACTGAAGCTTTCTTT	CARREGQVNTEAFF
TRBV5-4	NA	TRBJ1-6	NA	TGTGCCAGCAGCATAGGACTCACGAGCTCCTATAATTCACCCCTCCACTTT	CASSIGLTSSYNSPLHF
TRBV18	many	TRBJ1-1	TRBD1	TGTGCCAGCTCGCCCGGGACAGGCCTACTGAACACTGAAGCTTTCTTT	CASSPGTGLLNTEAFF
TRBV6-5	few	TRBJ2-3	NA	TGTGCCAGCAGTTACGGGGAGGCAGATACGCAGTATTTT	CASSYGEADTQYF
TRBV12-3/TRBV12-4	NA	TRBJ2-3	NA	TGTGCCAGCAGTTCCCGGGACTTTCCCTCAACAGATACGCAGTATTTT	CASSSRDFPSTDTQYF
TRBV27	few	TRBJ2-7	NA	TGTGCCAGCAGTCCTGGCGCAGGGTTCTACGAGCAGTACTTC	CASSPGAGFYEQYF
TRBV28	NA	TRBJ2-5	TRBD2	TGTGCCACCCGTCCTAGCGGGAGTTATAGGGAGACCCAGTACTTC	CATRPSGSYRETQYF
TRBV14	NA	TRBJ2-1	NA	TGTGCCAGCAGCCACCGAGGGTCTTTTAAATTCTTC	CASSHRGSFKFF
TRBV5-1	few	TRBJ2-5	TRBD2	TGCGCCAGCAGCCTAGGACTAGCGGGGGGCCATTTATCTTTTGGAGAGACCCAGTACTTC	CASSLGLAGGHLSFGETQYF
TRBV24-1	NA	TRBJ1-2	TRBD1	TGTGCCACCAGCAGGACAGGGAATGGCTACACCTTC	CATSRTGNGYTF
TRBV6-1	NA	TRBJ1-4	NA	TGTGCCAGCAGTCCACTCCCCGGAGGGGGTGAAAAACTGTTTTTT	CASSPLPGGGEKLFF
TRBV7-9	few	TRBJ2-7	NA	TGTGCCAGCAGCTCACTCCTCTACGAGCAGTACTTC	CASSSLLYEQYF
TRBV9	NA	TRBJ2-7	TRBD1	TGTGCCAGCAGCGTGACAGGGCAGTTTTACGAGCAGTACTTC	CASSVTGQFYEQYF
TRBV12-3/TRBV12-4	few	TRBJ2-5	NA	TGTGCCAGCAGTCACAGCGGGTGGGAGACCCAGTACTTC	CASSHSGWETQYF
TRBV5-8	few	TRBJ2-7	NA	TGTGCCAGCAGCTTGGGCTGGACCTACGAGCAGTACTTC	CASSLGWTYEQYF
TRBV5-5	NA	TRBJ1-5	NA	TGTGCCAGCAGCTTGTCCGTGACAGATGGAAGCTGGCCCCAGCATTTT	CASSLSVTDGSWPQHF
TRBV2	NA	TRBJ2-5	NA	TGTGCCAGCAGGGCAGGGGGGTGGACCCAGTACTTC	CASRAGGWTQYF
TRBV6-6	few	TRBJ2-1	NA	TGTGCCAGCAGGCATGCTAGCAATGAGCAGTTCTTC	CASRHASNEQFF
TRBV20-1	NA	TRBJ1-1	TRBD1	TGCAGTGCAACTCCCCGGGACAGGGGGCGTAGCAACACTGAGGCTTTCTTT	CSATPRDRGRSNTEAFF
TRBV10-3	NA	TRBJ2-1	NA	TGTGCCATCAGTGAGTTCGGAAGCGGGACACCCTACAATGAGCAGTTCTTC	CAISEFGSGTPYNEQFF
TRBV4-2	NA	TRBJ2-5	NA	TGTGCCAGCAGCCCCTTGAATCTAGTGGGGGGCGTAGAGACCCAGTACTTC	CASSPLNLVGGVETQYF
TRBV7-8	NA	TRBJ2-2	TRBD2	TGTGCCAGCCAGTACGGGGGGGCCACCGGGGAGCTGTTTTTT	CASQYGGATGELFF
TRBV7-2	NA	TRBJ2-7	TRBD2	TGTGCCAGCAGCTTAGCGCAGGGACTAGCGGGCCACGAGCAGTACTTC	CASSLAQGLAGHEQYF
TRBV24-1	few	TRBJ2-1	TRBD2	TGTGCCACCAGTGTTCGGACTAGCGGGGGAAACAATGAGCAGTTCTTC	CATSVRTSGGNNEQFF
TRBV7-9	NA	TRBJ2-7	NA	TGTGCCAGCACCGACGGGGAACTGTACGAGCAGTACTTC	CASTDGELYEQYF
TRBV30	NA	TRBJ2-7	TRBD1	TGTGCCTGGAGTGTACAAGGGGACAGGATCGACGAGCAGTACTTC	CAWSVQGDRIDEQYF
TRBV5-1	NA	TRBJ1-5	TRBD1	TGCGCCAGCAGCGAAGGACAGGGGGCTCAGCCCCAGCATTTT	CASSEGQGAQPQHF
TRBV24-1	NA	TRBJ2-5	TRBD2	TGTGCCACCAGTGATTTCCCACTAGCGGGAGAGGAAGAGACCCAGTACTTC	CATSDFPLAGEEETQYF
TRBV7-8	few	TRBJ2-7	NA	TGTGCCAGCAGCTTCCTCCCGACAGGTGACGTCTACGAGCAGTACTTC	CASSFLPTGDVYEQYF
TRBV3-1	few	TRBJ1-2	NA	TGTGCCAGCAGCTGGGGGGCTGGCTACACCTTC	CASSWGAGYTF
TRBV7-2	few	TRBJ2-2	TRBD1	TGTGCCAGCAGCTTACCGGGACAGGGGCCTTACACCGGGGAGCTGTTTTTT	CASSLPGQGPYTGELFF
TRBV10-3	few	TRBJ2-3	NA	TGTGCCATCAGTGACCCCGGGACCCGAACAGATACGCAGTATTTT	CAISDPGTRTDTQYF
TRBV7-9	NA	TRBJ2-1	TRBD1	TGTGCCAGCAGCTCACACAGGGGTGGCCACAATGAGCAGTTCTTC	CASSSHRGGHNEQFF
TRBV5-6	NA	TRBJ1-2	NA	TGTGCCAGCAGCTTGGAGGGCTCTTGGCATGGCTACACCTTC	CASSLEGSWHGYTF
TRBV7-8	NA	TRBJ2-1	TRBD2	TGTGCCAGCAGCTGGGGACTAGCGGGGACCTACAATGAGCAGTTCTTC	CASSWGLAGTYNEQFF
TRBV29-1	NA	TRBJ1-5	TRBD1	TGCAGCGTTGCCCAGGGGGTGAATCAGCCCCAGCATTTT	CSVAQGVNQPQHF
TRBV7-9	few	TRBJ1-6	TRBD1	TGTGCCAGCAGCAGGGGACAGGATAATTCACCCCTCCACTTT	CASSRGQDNSPLHF
TRBV9	few	TRBJ2-7	TRBD2	TGTGCCAGCAGCCGTATAGCGGGACTGGGCGAGCAGTACTTC	CASSRIAGLGEQYF
TRBV5-4	few	TRBJ1-1	NA	TGTGCCAGCAGCGTCCCGGGGGCTGAAGCTTTCTTT	CASSVPGAEAFF
TRBV7-3	many	TRBJ2-2	NA	TGTGCCAGCAGCTTATTCGGAGGGAACACCGGGGAGCTGTTTTTT	CASSLFGGNTGELFF
TRBV5-1	NA	TRBJ2-7	TRBD2	TGCGCCAGCAGCCTGGGGGGACTAGCGGGAGCCTACGAGCAGTACTTC	CASSLGGLAGAYEQYF
TRBV4-1	few	TRBJ1-4	NA	TGCGCCAGCAGCCACCCCGGACAGAAGAATGAAAAACTGTTTTTT	CASSHPGQKNEKLFF
TRBV5-1	many	TRBJ2-7	TRBD1	TGCGCCAGCAGCTTGGGACAGGGGGTTGACGAGCAGTACTTC	CASSLGQGVDEQYF
TRBV11-2	many	TRBJ2-6	NA	TGTGCCAGCAGAGACTCTGGGGCCAACGTCCTGACTTTC	CASRDSGANVLTF
TRBV3-1	few	TRBJ2-7	TRBD1	TGTGCCAGCAGCCAAGATCCGGGACAGAACTACGAGCAGTACTTC	CASSQDPGQNYEQYF
TRBV5-5	NA	TRBJ2-5	NA	TGTGCCAGCAGCATGGTCCTGCACGAGACCCAGTACTTC	CASSMVLHETQYF
TRBV19	NA	TRBJ2-1	NA	TGTGCCAGTAGGAGATCTGGGGTGGGGGACAATGAGCAGTTCTTC	CASRRSGVGDNEQFF
TRBV9	few	TRBJ2-5	NA	TGTGCCAGCACATCAGGGAGCAATGAAGAGACCCAGTACTTC	CASTSGSNEETQYF
TRBV29-1	NA	TRBJ2-1	TRBD2	TGCAGCACGACTAGCGGGGGGTACTCATACAATGAGCAGTTCTTC	CSTTSGGYSYNEQFF
TRBV15	NA	TRBJ2-1	TRBD2	TGTGCCACCAGCAGAGAGAACCTAGCGGTCTACAATGAGCAGTTCTTC	CATSRENLAVYNEQFF
TRBV7-8	few	TRBJ2-1	TRBD2	TGTGCCAGCAGCTACCTAGCGGGGGCCGGGAATGAGCAGTTCTTC	CASSYLAGAGNEQFF
TRBV20-1	NA	TRBJ2-1	NA	TGCAGTGCTAGTCCGGCGGGCCGGTCCTACAATGAGCAGTTCTTC	CSASPAGRSYNEQFF
TRBV2	NA	TRBJ1-3	NA	TGTGCCAGCAGCCTAAACAGGGTCAACGGAAACACCATATATTTT	CASSLNRVNGNTIYF
TRBV20-1	NA	TRBJ2-7	TRBD1	TGCAGTGCTAGATCCTTTACAGGGGCCCCCTACGAGCAGTACTTC	CSARSFTGAPYEQYF
TRBV12-3/TRBV12-4	NA	TRBJ2-7	NA	TGTGCCAGCAGTTTAACTCTCGTGGGATCCTACGAGCAGTACTTC	CASSLTLVGSYEQYF
TRBV12-3/TRBV12-4	NA	TRBJ2-1	TRBD2	TGTGCCAGCAGTTCGGGACTAGGTGGGGCCCTAGGCGATGAGCAGTTCTTC	CASSSGLGGALGDEQFF
TRBV5-1	NA	TRBJ2-3	TRBD1	TGCGCCAGCAGCCTACTCCGGGACAGGGCCCCCGATACGCAGTATTTT	CASSLLRDRAPDTQYF
TRBV21-1	NA	TRBJ2-7	NA	TGTGCCAGCAGCACCCGAGAGCCACTCCTGGATCTATACGAGCAGTACTTC	CASSTREPLLDLYEQYF